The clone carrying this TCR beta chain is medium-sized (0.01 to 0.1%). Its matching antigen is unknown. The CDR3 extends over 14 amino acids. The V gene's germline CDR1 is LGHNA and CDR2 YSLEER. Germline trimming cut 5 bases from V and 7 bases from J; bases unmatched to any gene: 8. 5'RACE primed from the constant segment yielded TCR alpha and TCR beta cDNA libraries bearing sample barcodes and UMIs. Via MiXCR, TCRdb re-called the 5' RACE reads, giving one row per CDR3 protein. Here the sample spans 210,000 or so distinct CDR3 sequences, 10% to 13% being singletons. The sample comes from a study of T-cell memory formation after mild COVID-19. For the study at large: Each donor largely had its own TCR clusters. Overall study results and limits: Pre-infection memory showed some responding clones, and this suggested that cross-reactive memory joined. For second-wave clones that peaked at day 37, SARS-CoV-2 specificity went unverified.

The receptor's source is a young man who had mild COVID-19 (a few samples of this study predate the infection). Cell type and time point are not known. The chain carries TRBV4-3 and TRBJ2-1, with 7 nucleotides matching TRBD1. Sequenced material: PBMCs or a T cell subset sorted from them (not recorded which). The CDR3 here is CASSVQGRGNEQFF. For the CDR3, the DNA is TGCGCCAGCAGCGTACAGGGGCGCGGGAATGAGCAGTTCTTC.